This T cell receptor (beta chain) derives from a study of blood T cells in healthy people across ages. With a J-beta primer mix and a sample-barcoded 5' primer, a second PCR ran about 7 to 12 cycles. TCRdb re-called the 5' RACE reads with MiXCR, one entry per CDR3 protein. The table has approximately 1,700,000 distinct CDR3 sequences, about two fifths seen once. Regarding this clonotype: Its antigen is as yet unknown.

Study-level results: Getting older went along with TCR beta diversity per million T cells dropping roughly linearly. Donor CMV status, an unknown factor, possibly confounded changes in expanded clonotypes.

Healthy Caucasian individuals from Russia aged about 6 to 90 served as donors. The CDR3 sequence is 16 residues long. The rearrangement links TRBV21-1 to TRBJ1-1; TRBD1 reflects the table's D call only, with no check against the DNA. TRBV21-1 is a recognized pseudogene. Sequencing was carried out using blood. The sequence was collected from a human donor in good health. The CDR3 spells CASSKGKTGWNTEAFF. The CDR3 nucleotides read TGTGCCAGCAGCAAAGGGAAAACAGGTTGGAACACTGAAGCTTTCTTT.